This entry is about one TCR beta chain. Which antigen it targets is not known. No quality values exist for individual bases; no much larger clone is one base distant. Sequencer: Illumina MiSeq. In TCRdb, the public reads were trimmed at Q25 with fastp and aligned with MiXCR, with productive beta chains retained. Each entry merges the rows of one CDR3 protein and shows their most common DNA and genes. Across this sample there are roughly 62,000 distinct CDR3 sequences, with 62% seen only once. Less than 2% of the sample rests with the top ten. These data are taken from a study of type 1 regulatory T cells (dated by TCRdb to the early 2020s). In terms of the full investigation: The study characterized an in vitro protocol that generated a Tr1-enriched, alloantigen-specific CD4 T cell product named T-allo10. T-allo10 was being evaluated clinically in patients with hematological malignancies who were receiving allogeneic hematopoietic stem cell transplantation. Paper-wide results and their limitations: Compared with non-Tr1 cells, Tr1 cells had a TCR repertoire that was more restricted, a finding the study read as clonal expansion induced by alloantigen.

From cysteine to phenylalanine, the CDR3 is 18 amino acids long. Only the CDR3 DNA is retained, 54 bases long and in frame from the first base. The germline V gene yields SGHAT for CDR1 and FQNNGV for CDR2. Trimming takes 4 bases off V and 3 bases off J; junction bases not matched to a gene: 16. Material for sequencing was cultured non-Tr1 T cells, either the whole culture or a sorted T cell fraction (not recorded which). What the cell subset or site label conveys for this sample: non-Tr1 population from the T-allo10 product. This TCR was sampled from a human donor in good health. The rearrangement combines TRBV11-2 with TRBJ2-5, with TRBD1 matching 8 junction bases. Here is the DNA: TGTGCCAGCAGCTCGTTGCCGGGGGACAGGAGAAAAGAAGAGACCCAGTACTTC. The translation is CASSSLPGDRRKEETQYF. The entire variable domain, with the stretches around the CDR3 drawn from the reference TRBV11-2 and TRBJ2-5 proteins, is EAGVAQSPRYKIIEKRQSVAFWCNPISGHATLYWYQQILGQGPKLLIQFQNNGVVDDSQLPKDRFSAERLKGVDSTLKIQPAKLEDSAVYLCASSSLPGDRRKEETQYFGPGTRLLVL.